These 13 T cell receptor beta chains were sequenced from one sample in a study of cytomegalovirus exposure and HLA in healthy donors. Use of 60 Vbeta and 13 Jbeta primers characterized the PCR. Data came from immunoSEQ multiplex PCR; TCRdb stores just in-frame clones and leaves some out. The sample has 100,000 or so clones; roughly 15% are singletons. The specimen sequenced was PBMCs. Receptors originate from a female donor in good health and CMV-seronegative.

This clone was counted between two and nine times. V is TRBV7-9 and J is TRBJ1-1; 7 bases match TRBD1. The CDR3 totals 15 residues. V shed 0 bases, J shed 5 bases, and the junction held 6 bases outside the gene matches. Per the germline V gene, CDR1 is SEHNR and CDR2 is FQNEAQ (reference sequence). CDR3 sequence: CASSLAETGRTEAFF. The CDR3, as DNA: TGTGCCAGCAGCTTAGCGGAGACAGGGAGGACTGAAGCTTTCTTT. Using reference TRBV7-9 and TRBJ1-1 for the parts outside the CDR3, the full variable domain is DTGVSQNPRHKITKRGQNVTFRCDPISEHNRLYWYRQTLGQGPEFLTYFQNEAQLEKSRLLSDRFSAERPKGSFSTLEIQRTEQGDSAMYLCASSLAETGRTEAFFGQGTRLTVV.

The chain couples TRBV7-2 to TRBJ2-5; D not resolved. CDR3 length: 12 amino acids. Trimming removed 6 bases at V and 3 bases at J, with 8 bases between. Germline CDR1 reads SGHTA; CDR2 reads FQGNSA. The CDR3 nucleotides read TGTGCCAGCAGAACTTCTGAAGAGACCCAGTACTTC. It specifies CASRTSEETQYF.

The CDR3 protein is CASSLYPGSSYEQYF. The CDR3 DNA reads TGTGCCAGCAGTTTATATCCGGGGAGCTCCTACGAGCAGTACTTC. The rearrangement joins TRBV28 to TRBJ2-7; D is possibly TRBD2 (5 bases). The CDR3 runs 15 residues. Trimming left V 1 base short and J 0 bases short, with 10 bases between. Looked up from germline, CDR1 is MDHEN and CDR2 is SYDVKM.

This clone was counted between two and nine times. The chain couples TRBV30 to TRBJ1-3; no clear D gene. The CDR3 has 13 residues. Deletions cut 3 bases from V and 0 bases from J, with 6 bases between. Germline CDR1 reads GTSNPN; CDR2 reads SVGIG (reference sequence). The CDR3 sequence is CAWSPVSGNTIYF. The DNA for the CDR3 is TGTGCCTGGAGCCCAGTCTCTGGAAACACCATATATTTT.

This clone has more than one count but fewer than ten. The CDR3 DNA sequence: TGTGCCAGCAGTGAAGTGTGGGGTGGAGGCAAAGCTTTCTTT. It translates to CASSEVWGGGKAFF. The V call is TRBV6-1, the J call TRBJ1-1; D uncertain. Between the trimmed V and J ends, which lost 1 base and 9 bases, there was a span of 15 bases. The CDR3 totals 14 residues. CDR1 MNHNS and CDR2 SASEGT come from the germline V gene.

The sample holds a few counts of this clone. The chain is built from TRBV6-5 and TRBJ2-1; D might be TRBD1 (6 bases). This CDR3 contains 15 residues. V was pared by 8 bases and J by 10 bases, with 24 bases between. CDR1 and CDR2 (germline): MNHEY, SVGAGI. CDR3 bases: TGTGCCAGCGGTAGGAGTGGGGGCCCCCCCAGAGAGCAGTTCTTC. This sequence encodes CASGRSGGPPREQFF.

The rearrangement links TRBV4-3 to TRBJ1-2; 9 bases match TRBD1. The CDR3 extends over 13 amino acids. Germline trimming cut 5 bases from V and 8 bases from J; bases unmatched to any gene: 6. CDR1 is LGHNA, CDR2 YSLEER, per germline. The CDR3 spells CASSEGQGSGYTF. The CDR3 region has the DNA TGCGCCAGCAGCGAAGGACAGGGGAGCGGCTACACCTTC.

The chain recombines TRBV27 with TRBJ2-7, with a tentative D call TRBD1 (6 bases). Trimming removed 8 bases from V and 3 bases from J, with 11 bases in between. In germline, CDR1 is MNHEY, CDR2 SMNVEV (reference sequence). The CDR3 totals 12 residues. The CDR3 DNA reads as TGTGCCAGCCGGGACAAGAACTACGAGCAGTACTTC. It codes for CASRDKNYEQYF.

The chain links TRBV6-1 to TRBJ2-4; TRBD1 matches at 9 bases. Per germline, CDR1 MNHNS and CDR2 SASEGT. The V gene end was trimmed by 5 bases and the J gene end by 5 bases; junction bases not matched to a gene: 7. This CDR3 comprises 15 residues. The CDR3 DNA sequence: TGTGCCAGCAGTAGATTCCGGGACAGGGAAAACATTCAGTACTTC. Protein: CASSRFRDRENIQYF.

V and J are TRBV10-3 and TRBJ2-5, with 7 bases matching TRBD2. The J call may be faulty, since TRBJ2-7 better matches the DNA end. The CDR3 has 12 amino acids. CDR1 and CDR2 (germline): ENHRY, SYGVKD. CDR3 in DNA: TGTGCCATCAGCGCTAGCGGCTACGAGCAGTACTTC. Protein sequence: CAISASGYEQYF.

The chain employs TRBV12-2 and TRBJ1-2. TRBV12-2 corresponds to a pseudogene. The CDR3 loop spans 13 amino acids. The CDR3 coding sequence is TGTGCAAGTCGCCCGGGGGTTAACTATGGCTACACCTTC. It translates to CASRPGVNYGYTF.

The chain combines TRBV7-9 with TRBJ2-7; 7 bases map to TRBD2. Germline V gene lookup returns CDR1 SEHNR and CDR2 FQNEAQ (reference sequence). The V gene end was trimmed by 1 base and the J gene end by 2 bases; junction bases not matched to a gene: 8. This CDR3 has 16 residues. The CDR3 here is CASSLGGGSLTYEQYF. The DNA for the CDR3 is TGTGCCAGCAGCTTAGGGGGGGGGAGCCTTACCTACGAGCAGTACTTC.

The V and J genes are TRBV19 and TRBJ1-3; D is ambiguous. In germline, CDR1 is LNHDA, CDR2 SQIVND (reference sequence). This CDR3 has 15 residues. Trimming shortened V by 6 bases and J by 2 bases, and 14 bases separated the two germline ends. CDR3 amino acids: CASRKEQRPGNTIYF. The DNA of the CDR3 is TGTGCCAGTAGAAAGGAACAGAGACCTGGAAACACCATATATTTT.